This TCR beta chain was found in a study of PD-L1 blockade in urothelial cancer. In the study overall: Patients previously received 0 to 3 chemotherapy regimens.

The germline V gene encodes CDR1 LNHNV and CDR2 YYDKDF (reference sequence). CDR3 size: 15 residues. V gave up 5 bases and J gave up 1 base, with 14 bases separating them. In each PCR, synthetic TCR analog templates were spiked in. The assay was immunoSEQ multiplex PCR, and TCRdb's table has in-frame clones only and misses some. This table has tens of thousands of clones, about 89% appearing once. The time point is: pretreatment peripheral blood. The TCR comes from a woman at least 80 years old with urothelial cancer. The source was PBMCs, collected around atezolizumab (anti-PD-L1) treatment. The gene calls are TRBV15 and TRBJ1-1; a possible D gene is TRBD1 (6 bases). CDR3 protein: CATSVFEGGNTEAFF. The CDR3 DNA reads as TGTGCCACCAGCGTGTTCGAAGGGGGGAACACTGAAGCTTTCTTT.